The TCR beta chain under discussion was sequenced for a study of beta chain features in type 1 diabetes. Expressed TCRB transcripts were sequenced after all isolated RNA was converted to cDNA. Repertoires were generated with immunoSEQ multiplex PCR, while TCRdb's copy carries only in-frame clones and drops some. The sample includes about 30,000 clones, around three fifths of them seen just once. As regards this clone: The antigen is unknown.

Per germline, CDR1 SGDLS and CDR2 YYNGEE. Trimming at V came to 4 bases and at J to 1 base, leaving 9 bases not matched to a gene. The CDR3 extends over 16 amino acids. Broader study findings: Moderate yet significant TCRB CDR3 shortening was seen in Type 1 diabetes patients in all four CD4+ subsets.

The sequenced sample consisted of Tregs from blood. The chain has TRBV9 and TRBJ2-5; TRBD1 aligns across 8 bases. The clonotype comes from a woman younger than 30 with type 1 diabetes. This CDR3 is CASSLYDRGGQETQYF. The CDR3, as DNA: TGTGCCAGCAGCCTCTACGACAGGGGAGGCCAAGAGACCCAGTACTTC.